The 28 T cell receptor beta chains below come from one sample, sequenced in a study of STAT5B mutations in CD4+ large granular lymphocyte leukemia. Method: immunoSEQ multiplex PCR; TCRdb's copy keeps in-frame clones and lacks some. The profile shows tens of thousands of clones, roughly 80% of them singletons. Source material: CD4+ T cells from blood buffy coats. The receptor source for this set is a human donor in good health.

This clone was detected a few times. V and J are TRBV19 and TRBJ1-6, with unresolved D. V lost 4 bases and J lost 10, with 8 bases in between. This CDR3 is 12 amino acids long. CDR1 is LNHDA, CDR2 SQIVND, per germline (reference sequence). In DNA, the CDR3 is TGTGCCAGTAGTAATCAAGGCTCACCCCTCCACTTT. Its protein product is CASSNQGSPLHF.

This chain connects TRBV6-1 to TRBJ1-2; possibly TRBD1 for D (5 bases). V was cut by 2 bases and J by 10 bases, with 17 bases left in between. Germline V gene lookup returns CDR1 MNHNS and CDR2 SASEGT. This CDR3 spans 14 amino acids. The CDR3 sequence: CASSEMGQGWVYTF. Here the CDR3 DNA reads TGTGCCAGCAGTGAAATGGGGCAAGGGTGGGTCTACACCTTC.

The gene calls are TRBV7-9 and TRBJ1-5; TRBD1 agrees at 7 bases. The CDR3 runs 19 residues. From germline, CDR1 is SEHNR and CDR2 FQNEAQ (reference sequence). V was clipped by 1 base and J by 2 bases; unmatched bases: 14. CDR3 DNA: TGTGCCAGCAGCTTAGGAGAGGGGGCAGGGGAATCGGGCAATCAGCCCCAGCATTTT. Encoded protein: CASSLGEGAGESGNQPQHF.

The rearrangement joins TRBV6-5 to TRBJ1-2, with D maybe TRBD1 (6 bases). Germline assignment: CDR1 MNHEY and CDR2 SVGAGI. Trimming removed 0 bases from V and 5 bases from J, with 16 bases in between. The CDR3 totals 16 residues. The CDR3 here is CASSYSTAGESYGYTF. The CDR3 DNA reads as TGTGCCAGCAGTTACTCGACGGCAGGGGAATCATATGGCTACACCTTC.

The chain employs TRBV5-1 and TRBJ1-4; 11 positions match TRBD1. This CDR3 spans 17 amino acids. CDR1 and CDR2 (germline): SGHRS, YFSETQ. The V and J ends lost 4 bases and 3 bases, in that order; junction bases with no gene match: 8. The CDR3 DNA reads TGCGCCAGCAGCCCGGGAGGGACAGGGGGAGCTAATGAAAAACTGTTTTTT. It translates to CASSPGGTGGANEKLFF. Supplemented by reference TRBV5-1 and TRBJ1-4, the full variable domain reads KAGVTQTPRYLIKTRGQQVTLSCSPISGHRSVSWYQQTPGQGLQFLFEYFSETQRNKGNFPGRFSGRQFSNSRSEMNVSTLELGDSALYLCASSPGGTGGANEKLFFGSGTQLSVL.

V is TRBV19 and J is TRBJ2-7, with D unclear. Germline V gene data show CDR1 as LNHDA and CDR2 as SQIVND (reference sequence). The V gene lost 5 bases and the J gene lost 2 bases, with 19 bases spanning the gap. This CDR3 spans 16 amino acids. The CDR3 sequence: CASSYRANSPTYEQYF. CDR3 nucleotides: TGTGCCAGTAGTTATAGGGCTAATTCGCCGACCTACGAGCAGTACTTC. The full variable domain, rest sourced from reference TRBV19 and TRBJ2-7, is DGGITQSPKYLFRKEGQNVTLSCEQNLNHDAMYWYRQDPGQGLRLIYYSQIVNDFQKGDIAEGYSVSREKKESFPLTVTSAQKNPTAFYLCASSYRANSPTYEQYFGPGTRLTVT.

The rearrangement links TRBV19 to TRBJ2-5; D might be TRBD2 (5 bases). CDR3 length: 15 amino acids. CDR1 and CDR2 (germline): LNHDA, SQIVND (reference sequence). V lost 3 bases and J 5 bases, leaving 16 bases between the germline ends. CDR3 coding DNA: TGTGCCAGTAGTATCCTGAGCGAGGGCGCGGAGACCCAGTACTTC. Protein: CASSILSEGAETQYF.

Written as DNA, the CDR3 is TGTGCCAGCAGGGAGGGGGCCCAAGGGGGCAATGAGCAGTTCTTC. It specifies CASREGAQGGNEQFF. This chain links TRBV25-1 with TRBJ2-1; TRBD1 might be the D (7 bases). Trimming cost V 6 bases and J 6 bases, with 18 bases left between them. CDR3 size: 15 residues. Germline CDR1 and CDR2: MGHDK and SYGVNS.

This sequence joins TRBV6-1 and TRBJ1-2, with unresolved D. V was trimmed by 8 bases and J by 3 bases, leaving 13 bases between them. Germline lookup yields CDR1 MNHNS and CDR2 SASEGT. CDR3 length: 13 residues. CDR3 in DNA: TGTGCCAGCCTAGGGAACGGCTACTATGGCTACACCTTC. Translating gives CASLGNGYYGYTF.

The rearrangement links TRBV6-5 to TRBJ1-5, with D perhaps matching TRBD1 (5 bases). V was trimmed by 6 bases and J by 2 bases, leaving 11 bases between them. CDR3 length equals 14 residues. CDR1 is MNHEY and CDR2 is SVGAGI in the germline V gene. CDR3 DNA: TGTGCCAGCAGACGAGACAGCCGCAATCAGCCCCAGCATTTT. This sequence encodes CASRRDSRNQPQHF.

The rearrangement links TRBV2 to TRBJ1-2; 10 nucleotides align to TRBD1. Trimming removed 4 bases from V and 8 bases from J; junction bases left unmatched: 7. The germline CDR1 and CDR2 sequences are SNHLY and FYNNEI. CDR3 size: 14 residues. The CDR3 coding sequence is TGTGCCAGCAGTGCAAGGACAGGGGGAGGAGGCTACACCTTC. This gives the protein CASSARTGGGGYTF.

The chain links TRBV7-2 to TRBJ2-1; D not certain. Germline CDR1 is SGHTA and CDR2 is FQGNSA. The CDR3 loop spans 18 amino acids. V gave up 2 bases and J gave up 1 base, with 18 bases separating them. CDR3 residues: CASSLLGSVSRSYNEQFF. In DNA form, the CDR3 reads TGTGCCAGCAGCTTATTAGGTTCGGTCTCGAGGTCCTACAATGAGCAGTTCTTC.

The chain links TRBV5-1 to TRBJ2-7, with 9 positions matching TRBD1. Germline V gives CDR1 SGHRS, CDR2 YFSETQ. This CDR3 region has 14 residues. The V and J ends lost 0 bases and 7 bases, in that order; junction bases with no gene match: 5. The CDR3 spells CASSLGQGVSEQYF. For the CDR3, the DNA is TGCGCCAGCAGCTTGGGACAGGGGGTTAGTGAGCAGTACTTC.

V usage is TRBV27 and J usage is TRBJ2-7, with D tentatively TRBD1 (6 bases). CDR3 length equals 14 residues. Trimming took off 6 bases at V and 2 bases at J, with 14 bases between the two ends. Looked up from germline, CDR1 is MNHEY and CDR2 is SMNVEV (reference sequence). DNA for the CDR3: TGTGCCAGCAGATTACAGGGCCCTACCTACGAGCAGTACTTC. Translated: CASRLQGPTYEQYF.

This clone was counted a few times. The J gene is TRBJ1-1, the V gene TRBV18; TRBD1 might be the D (6 bases). From germline, CDR1 is KGHSH and CDR2 LQKENI. V lost 5 bases to trimming and J lost 10 bases, with 14 bases between them. This CDR3 comprises 12 residues. CDR3: CASSTRTDRAFF. The CDR3 coding sequence is TGTGCCAGCTCAACGAGGACAGACCGAGCTTTCTTT.

This sequence joins TRBV28 and TRBJ1-6; D is possibly TRBD1 (6 bases). Germline CDR1 and CDR2: MDHEN and SYDVKM. V was trimmed by 7 bases and J by 9 bases, leaving 16 bases between them. The CDR3 contains 14 residues. This chain's CDR3 is CASIIGGSGSPLHF. In nucleotides, the CDR3 is TGTGCCAGCATCATAGGGGGGTCGGGTTCACCCCTCCACTTT.

The chain joins TRBV5-4 to TRBJ2-2; 8 bases fit TRBD2. This CDR3 region has 15 residues. Trimming removed 5 bases from V and 2 bases from J; junction bases left unmatched: 5. The V gene's germline CDR1 is SGHNT and CDR2 YYREEE (reference sequence). The CDR3 protein is CASRRAGGNTGELFF. The CDR3 nucleotides read TGTGCCAGCAGGCGGGCGGGGGGCAACACCGGGGAGCTGTTTTTT.

The chain is built from TRBV28 and TRBJ1-4; no clear D gene. CDR3 length equals 13 residues. The V and J ends lost 5 bases and 7 bases respectively, with 11 bases between them. CDR1 MDHEN and CDR2 SYDVKM come from the germline V gene. As DNA, the CDR3 is TGTGCCAGCAGTCCACCCTCAATTGAAAAACTGTTTTTT. As protein: CASSPPSIEKLFF.

The chain uses TRBV7-9 and TRBJ2-3; D uncertain. V was shortened by 2 bases and J by 2 bases, with 11 bases between the two germline ends. The CDR3 totals 15 residues. Germline V CDR1 and CDR2: SEHNR, FQNEAQ (reference sequence). The CDR3 here is CASSLWAGNTDTQYF. In DNA, the CDR3 is TGTGCCAGCAGCTTATGGGCAGGAAACACAGATACGCAGTATTTT.

The chain employs TRBV6-4 and TRBJ2-3; no reliable D call. CDR3 size: 14 residues. In germline, CDR1 is MRHNA, CDR2 SNTAGT. The V gene lost 0 bases and the J gene lost 0 bases, with 4 bases spanning the gap. Written as DNA, the CDR3 is TGTGCCAGCAGTGACTCCCTTAGCACAGATACGCAGTATTTT. This encodes CASSDSLSTDTQYF.

In this sample, this clone turned up once. The chain's CDR3 is CASSQLKRITEAFF. As DNA, the CDR3 is TGTGCCAGCAGCCAGTTAAAACGGATCACTGAAGCTTTCTTT. The chain joins TRBV14 to TRBJ1-1; no reliable D call. The V and J ends lost 3 bases and 4 bases respectively, with 12 bases between them. The CDR3 extends over 14 amino acids. The germline V gene has CDR1 SGHDN and CDR2 FVKESK.

This chain joins TRBV7-8 and TRBJ2-1; D is unresolved. Trimming stripped 1 base from V and 4 bases from J, with 2 bases between. The germline V gene has CDR1 SGHVS and CDR2 FQNEAQ. The CDR3 length is 12 residues. CDR3 region: CASSLGYNEQFF. Here the CDR3 DNA reads TGTGCCAGCAGCTTAGGGTACAATGAGCAGTTCTTC.

The CDR3 DNA is TGTGCCAGCAGCTTAGCAGGGCAGGGAGATACGCAGTATTTT. Protein: CASSLAGQGDTQYF. The chain recombines TRBV7-9 with TRBJ2-3; D possibly corresponds to TRBD1 (5 bases). The germline CDR1 and CDR2 sequences are SEHNR and FQNEAQ (reference sequence). The V end lost 0 bases, the J end lost 5 bases, and 9 bases lay between the germline ends. CDR3 length equals 14 residues.

The rearrangement uses TRBV30 and TRBJ2-7; D is possibly TRBD1 (6 bases). CDR1 and CDR2 (germline): GTSNPN, SVGIG (reference sequence). The V end was cut by 0 bases, the J end by 2 bases, with 11 bases between. CDR3 length equals 14 residues. CDR3 sequence (DNA): TGTGCCTGGAGTGTAGTCGCAGGGGCCTACGAGCAGTACTTC. Translating it yields CAWSVVAGAYEQYF.

The CDR3 region is CASRVAVNTGELFF. The CDR3, as DNA: TGTGCCAGCAGGGTAGCGGTTAACACCGGGGAGCTGTTTTTT. The J gene is TRBJ2-2, the V gene TRBV6-1; D possibly corresponds to TRBD2 (6 bases). There are 14 residues in the CDR3. Germline V gene lookup returns CDR1 MNHNS and CDR2 SASEGT. V shed 6 bases and J shed 2 bases, with 10 bases lying between them.

This chain joins TRBV2 and TRBJ1-6; TRBD1 matches 7 bases. CDR3 length equals 14 residues. Trimming cost V 5 bases and J 9 bases; bases outside gene matches: 7. Per germline, CDR1 SNHLY and CDR2 FYNNEI. The CDR3 bases are TGTGCCAGCAGTATCGGACAGGCTGGTTCACCCCTCCACTTT. Translated, it gives CASSIGQAGSPLHF. The whole variable domain, filled in from reference TRBV2 and TRBJ1-6, reads EPEVTQTPSHQVTQMGQEVILRCVPISNHLYFYWYRQILGQKVEFLVSFYNNEISEKSEIFDDQFSVERPDGSNFTLKIRSTKLEDSAMYFCASSIGQAGSPLHFGNGTRLTVT.

This chain links TRBV9 with TRBJ2-5, with no clear D. CDR1 SGDLS and CDR2 YYNGEE come from the germline V gene. V shed 4 bases and J shed 0 bases, with 4 bases lying between them. The CDR3 has 12 residues. CDR3: CASSRYQETQYF. The CDR3 DNA reads as TGTGCCAGCAGCCGGTACCAAGAGACCCAGTACTTC.

The rearrangement joins TRBV6-1 to TRBJ1-2, with D maybe TRBD1 (5 bases). Trimming shortened V by 7 bases and J by 4 bases, and 16 bases separated the two germline ends. Germline V gene lookup returns CDR1 MNHNS and CDR2 SASEGT. The CDR3 contains 14 residues. CDR3: CASIPQGVGYGYTF. In nucleotides, the CDR3 is TGTGCCAGCATCCCCCAGGGTGTTGGCTATGGCTACACCTTC.